Listed below are T cell receptor beta chains from one sample, sequenced in a study of T-cell reconstitution after alpha-beta-depleted transplantation in children. TCRdb reprocessed the PCR reads with MiXCR, giving one entry per CDR3 protein. The sample records about 980,000 distinct CDR3 sequences, roughly 31% being singletons. Material: PBMCs, mostly from graft donor cells, obtained 360 days after TCRalphabeta/CD19-depleted stem cell transplant. These receptors came from a boy less than two years old who had a stem cell transplant for SCID, so the T cells may come from the graft donor. Each CDR3 is given with its conserved first and last residue. The D gene is left open where the match is weak. Expanded clones get a size class; other rows say once, few or many, or leave the size out.

d_gene	v_gene	abundance	j_gene	CDR3nt	CDR3aa
-	TRBV12-3/TRBV12-4	-	TRBJ2-5	TGTGCCAGCAGTGCGGGACACCTCCAAGAGACCCAGTACTTC	CASSAGHLQETQYF
-	TRBV29-1	-	TRBJ2-5	TGCAGCGTTGGGTTGGGAGAGACCCAGTACTTC	CSVGLGETQYF
-	TRBV20-1	-	TRBJ2-7	TGCAGTGCTATTCTCACAGGGATCTCCTACGAGCAGTACTTC	CSAILTGISYEQYF
TRBD1	TRBV7-9	few	TRBJ1-1	TGTGCCAGCAGCAACCAGGACAGGGCGAACACTGAAGCTTTCTTT	CASSNQDRANTEAFF
-	TRBV7-2	many	TRBJ1-3	TGTGCCAGCAGCCCCAGAGGACAACGGTACTCTGGAAACACCATATATTTT	CASSPRGQRYSGNTIYF
-	TRBV5-1	-	TRBJ2-3	TGCGCCAGCAGCCGAGGACTGGGATCCGGTACAGATACGCAGTATTTT	CASSRGLGSGTDTQYF
TRBD1	TRBV7-9	many	TRBJ2-1	TGTGCCAGCAGCTTTTTCGGGACAGGGGATTACAATGAGCAGTTCTTC	CASSFFGTGDYNEQFF
-	TRBV12-3/TRBV12-4	once	TRBJ1-4	TGTGCCAGCAGTTTCGCCGGGAGCCGGAATGAAAAACTGTTTTTT	CASSFAGSRNEKLFF
-	TRBV7-2	many	TRBJ2-3	TGTGCCAGCAGCCCCGGTGTCAGGCCTAGCACAGATACGCAGTATTTT	CASSPGVRPSTDTQYF
-	TRBV10-2	-	TRBJ2-2	TGCGCCAGCAGTGAGTCTAGAGGGGGGAAGACCGGGGAGCTGTTTTTT	CASSESRGGKTGELFF
TRBD1	TRBV5-1	few	TRBJ1-1	TGCGCCAGCAGCGTGGACAGGGGGCGGGACACTGAAGCTTTCTTT	CASSVDRGRDTEAFF
TRBD2	TRBV11-2	-	TRBJ2-2	TGTGCCAGCAGCTTAGTCCTAAGCGGGGGCCTTAACACCGGGGAGCTGTTTTTT	CASSLVLSGGLNTGELFF
-	TRBV20-1	-	TRBJ2-3	TGCAGTGCTAGTCTCCCGGCTAGAAGCTCAGATACGCAGTATTTT	CSASLPARSSDTQYF
-	TRBV14	-	TRBJ2-1	TGTGCCAGCAGCCAAGGGATGTTGAGCTCCTACAATGAGCAGTTCTTC	CASSQGMLSSYNEQFF
-	TRBV12-3/TRBV12-4	few	TRBJ2-3	TGTGCCAGCAGTCCGGGGAGCACTAGCACAGATACGCAGTATTTT	CASSPGSTSTDTQYF
-	TRBV12-3/TRBV12-4	-	TRBJ2-1	TGTGCCAGCAGTGAGGGGGGAGGTTTCAATGAGCAGTTCTTC	CASSEGGGFNEQFF
-	TRBV6-5	few	TRBJ1-2	TGTGCCAGCAGTTACCAAACAGGGTTTGGCTACACCTTC	CASSYQTGFGYTF
-	TRBV27	-	TRBJ2-7	TGTGCCAGCAGTCTCGGGTGGTACGAGCAGTACTTC	CASSLGWYEQYF
TRBD2	TRBV12-3/TRBV12-4	-	TRBJ2-7	TGTGCCAGCACCTCGGGACTAGCGGGGGTCGAGCAGTACTTC	CASTSGLAGVEQYF
-	TRBV4-2	-	TRBJ2-7	TGTGCCAGCAGCCAACTAACAGGGGGGGTCTACGAGCAGTACTTC	CASSQLTGGVYEQYF
-	TRBV7-9	few	TRBJ1-6	TGTGCCAGCAGCAAGGACAGCACAAATTCACCCCTCCACTTT	CASSKDSTNSPLHF
-	TRBV2	-	TRBJ1-1	TGTGCCAGCAGTGAGGTAGCCCCCTGGGGAAACACTGAAGCTTTCTTT	CASSEVAPWGNTEAFF
-	TRBV15	-	TRBJ2-3	TGTGCCCCCTCGGCCGGGAGAACTAGCACAGATACGCAGTATTTT	CAPSAGRTSTDTQYF
-	TRBV29-1	few	TRBJ2-5	TGCAGCGTTCCCGGGGCCGGTTTGACCCAGTACTTC	CSVPGAGLTQYF
-	TRBV21-1	few	TRBJ2-1	TGTGCCAGCAGCACCCCTGATTTAGCGGGGGGATGCAATGAGCAGTTCTTC	CASSTPDLAGGCNEQFF
-	TRBV10-3	few	TRBJ1-1	TGTGCCATCAGTGAGGTCCTGAACACTGAAGCTTTCTTT	CAISEVLNTEAFF
-	TRBV5-1	-	TRBJ2-6	TGCGCCAGCAGCTTGGAATTCTCTGGGGCCAACGTCCTGACTTTC	CASSLEFSGANVLTF
TRBD2	TRBV5-1	once	TRBJ2-1	TGCGCCAGCAGCTGGGCCTGGGGGGGAGGGATTGCGGAGCAGTTCTTC	CASSWAWGGGIAEQFF
TRBD1	TRBV24-1	few	TRBJ2-1	TGTGCCACCAGTGGACAGGGGGCGCATGGATACAATGAGCAGTTCTTC	CATSGQGAHGYNEQFF
-	TRBV29-1	once	TRBJ2-7	TGCAGCGTTTCAGGGGGGAAAGGGCACGAGCAGTACTTC	CSVSGGKGHEQYF
-	TRBV9	few	TRBJ2-7	TGTGCCAGCAGCGACGGGACTCTCGGCTCCTACGAGCAGTACTTC	CASSDGTLGSYEQYF
-	TRBV11-2	once	TRBJ1-3	TGTGCCACCGGCCCCCTACAGCGACGGAGAAACACCATATATTTT	CATGPLQRRRNTIYF
-	TRBV7-9	few	TRBJ2-1	TGTGCCAGCAGCTTAAGTCTGGGCAATGAGCAGTTCTTC	CASSLSLGNEQFF
TRBD2	TRBV2	-	TRBJ2-3	TGTGCCAGCAGGGCGGGACTAGCGGGGGATACGCAGTATTTT	CASRAGLAGDTQYF
-	TRBV6-5	few	TRBJ2-1	TGTGCCAGCAGTCGCCTTAGTCGCTCCTACAATGAGCAGTTCTTC	CASSRLSRSYNEQFF
TRBD1	TRBV18	-	TRBJ2-7	TGTGCCAGCTCACCCGACAGGGTGGTGACCTACGAGCAGTACTTC	CASSPDRVVTYEQYF
TRBD1	TRBV20-1	few	TRBJ2-5	TGCAGTGCTAGAGATAGGCACAGGGGAGAGACCCAGTACTTC	CSARDRHRGETQYF
TRBD1	TRBV9	many	TRBJ2-2	TGTGCCAGCAGCCTAGGGAGAGGGGGCTCGGGCACCGGGGAGCTGTTTTTT	CASSLGRGGSGTGELFF
-	TRBV7-6	-	TRBJ2-5	TGTGCCAGCAGCCCAACTTGGGAGACCCAGTACTTC	CASSPTWETQYF
TRBD1	TRBV4-1	once	TRBJ1-5	TGCGCCAGCAGCCAAGATTCCCCAGGGGGTGGCAATCAGCCCCAGCATTTT	CASSQDSPGGGNQPQHF
-	TRBV28	-	TRBJ1-5	TGTGCCAGCAGACCAACAGGGCTCAATCAGCCCCAGCATTTT	CASRPTGLNQPQHF
TRBD2	TRBV18	-	TRBJ2-1	TGTGCCAGCTCGCCTCCTACTAGCGGGGGGTACAATGAGCAGTTCTTC	CASSPPTSGGYNEQFF
TRBD1	TRBV5-1	few	TRBJ2-7	TGCGCCAGCAGCTTGGCAGGACAGGGGGCGATCTACGAGCAGTACTTC	CASSLAGQGAIYEQYF
-	TRBV5-1	-	TRBJ2-5	TGCGCCGGCGGTCGGGGACAAGAGACCCAGTACTTC	CAGGRGQETQYF
-	TRBV4-3	-	TRBJ2-1	TGCGCCAGCAGCCAAGAATGGGGAAACAATGAGCAGTTCTTC	CASSQEWGNNEQFF
TRBD1	TRBV20-1	-	TRBJ2-7	TGCAGTGCTACGGGACAGACCTACGAGCAGTACTTC	CSATGQTYEQYF
TRBD1	TRBV24-1	few	TRBJ2-1	TGTGCCACCGGGGGGGACAGGGGAAGCAATGAGCAGTTCTTC	CATGGDRGSNEQFF
-	TRBV11-2	few	TRBJ2-2	TGTGCCAGCAGCTCGCCAAGGGTTGATCTGAACACCGGGGAGCTGTTTTTT	CASSSPRVDLNTGELFF
-	TRBV7-9	few	TRBJ2-5	TGTGCCAGCAGCTTAGCGGGGGCCCCCCAAGAGACCCAGTACTTC	CASSLAGAPQETQYF
-	TRBV9	few	TRBJ1-1	TGTGCCAGCAGCGGCAGGCTGGGGACTGAAGCTTTCTTT	CASSGRLGTEAFF
-	TRBV20-1	-	TRBJ2-3	TGCAGTGCTAGAGATCCCCGAGGGGGGGGCAGGGGCACAGATACGCAGTATTTT	CSARDPRGGGRGTDTQYF
-	TRBV7-9	-	TRBJ2-2	TGTGCCAGCAGCTTAGGGTCTGGAGGTCCTACCGGGGAGCTGTTTTTT	CASSLGSGGPTGELFF
-	TRBV12-3/TRBV12-4	few	TRBJ2-7	TGTGCCAGCAGTGTGGCCAGAGTCGAGCAGTACTTC	CASSVARVEQYF